One sample yielded the 6 T cell receptor beta chains listed below, sequenced in a study of blood T cell repertoires in COVID-19. TCRdb's copy holds only in-frame clones and misses some; the assay was immunoSEQ multiplex PCR. The data hold about 46,000 clones, with approximately 89% observed a single time. Sequencing used peripheral blood. Receptors were obtained from a man aged 55 to 69 with active or convalescent COVID-19.

The chain combines TRBV5-1 with TRBJ2-5, with 7 bases identical to TRBD2. This CDR3 region has 17 residues. V lost 4 bases and J lost 4; bases outside the gene matches: 16. The germline CDR1 and CDR2 sequences are SGHRS and YFSETQ. CDR3: CASSPGPLAGVAETQYF. Written as DNA, the CDR3 is TGCGCCAGCAGCCCTGGCCCCCTGGCGGGGGTGGCAGAGACCCAGTACTTC. The full variable domain, with the rest looked up from reference TRBV5-1 and TRBJ2-5, is KAGVTQTPRYLIKTRGQQVTLSCSPISGHRSVSWYQQTPGQGLQFLFEYFSETQRNKGNFPGRFSGRQFSNSRSEMNVSTLELGDSALYLCASSPGPLAGVAETQYFGPGTRLLVL.

This sequence joins TRBV6-2 or TRBV6-3 and TRBJ1-5, with 10 bases aligning to TRBD1. CDR1 and CDR2 (germline): MNHEY, SVGEGT. J was trimmed by 0 bases and V by 2 bases; bases with no gene match: 7. The CDR3 has 18 residues. This CDR3 reads CASSYPRDRGYSNQPQHF. CDR3 nucleotide sequence: TGTGCCAGCAGTTACCCTCGGGACAGGGGTTATAGCAATCAGCCCCAGCATTTT.

V usage is TRBV28 and J usage is TRBJ2-1; 9 nucleotides match TRBD1. Per germline, CDR1 MDHEN and CDR2 SYDVKM. This CDR3 contains 20 residues. J was trimmed by 8 bases and V by 5 bases; bases with no gene match: 25. This CDR3 is CASSHSQRPKTGGKRDEQFF. The DNA of the CDR3 is TGTGCCAGCAGTCACTCCCAGCGGCCCAAAACAGGGGGCAAAAGGGATGAGCAGTTCTTC.

This chain connects TRBV9 to TRBJ2-7; 8 positions agree with TRBD1. V shed 5 bases and J 2 bases; nucleotides not matched to a gene: 9. The CDR3 is 15 residues long. Germline V gives CDR1 SGDLS, CDR2 YYNGEE. Written as DNA, the CDR3 is TGTGCCAGCAGTCCCCAGGGGGCGACGGCCTACGAGCAGTACTTC. Translation: CASSPQGATAYEQYF.

This clone came up a few times. The chain is built from TRBV30 and TRBJ2-5; 10 positions agree with TRBD1. CDR1 is GTSNPN, CDR2 SVGIG, per germline (reference sequence). The CDR3 has 12 amino acids. The V and J ends lost 5 bases and 5 bases, in that order; junction bases with no gene match: 2. CDR3 nucleotide sequence: TGTGCCTGGGACAGGGGGCGGGAGACCCAGTACTTC. Translated, it gives CAWDRGRETQYF.

The chain uses TRBV14 and TRBJ1-2; D gene ambiguous. This CDR3 comprises 13 residues. Germline values: CDR1 SGHDN, CDR2 FVKESK. The V end was cut by 1 base, the J end by 3 bases, with 6 bases between. In nucleotides, the CDR3 is TGTGCCAGCAGCCAAGCCAGCGACTATGGCTACACCTTC. Protein product: CASSQASDYGYTF.